This T cell receptor beta chain was documented in a study of CD8+ T cells in alopecia areata. Study outcomes and limitations: Scalp repertoires also include resident alphabeta T cells from normal skin.

Following RNA extraction, reverse transcription yielded cDNA that acted as the sequencing template. The table came from immunoSEQ multiplex PCR; TCRdb's copy has only in-frame clones and leaves some out. Among roughly 100,000 clones listed, around three fifths were seen once. Details on this clone: Its matching antigen is unknown.

This CDR3 spans 15 amino acids. The V end was cut by 3 bases, the J end by 4 bases, with 15 bases between. Germline CDR1 reads LGHNA; CDR2 reads YNFKEQ. V gene TRBV4-2 combines with J gene TRBJ1-2, with D possibly being TRBD1 (5 bases). This receptor was identified in a human donor in good health. The sequenced sample was CD4+ T cells sorted from blood. DNA for the CDR3: TGTGCCAGCAGCCACAACGACCGGGACGGCTATGGCTACACCTTC. Its protein product is CASSHNDRDGYGYTF.